The 19 T cell receptor beta chains reported below all come from one sample, sequenced in a study of blood T cell repertoires in COVID-19. Some clones are missing from TCRdb's copy, which holds only in-frame ones; the method was immunoSEQ multiplex PCR. The sample contains a few hundred thousand clones, 85% to 90% of which appear only once. The sequenced sample was peripheral blood. Receptors originate from an older man with acute or convalescent COVID-19.

This clone was detected only once. The chain employs TRBV18 and TRBJ2-7; D uncertain. CDR1 KGHSH and CDR2 LQKENI come from the germline V gene. This CDR3 spans 16 amino acids. The V and J ends lost 3 bases and 9 bases respectively, with 24 bases between them. The CDR3 DNA reads TGTGCCAGCTCACCCCTTGATCAACTCGTGGTTGATAGGCAGTACTTC. Translated, it gives CASSPLDQLVVDRQYF. Full variable domain (rest looked up from reference TRBV18 and TRBJ2-7): NAGVMQNPRHLVRRRGQEARLRCSPMKGHSHVYWYRQLPEEGLKFMVYLQKENIIDESGMPKERFSAEFPKEGPSILRIQQVVRGDSAAYFCASSPLDQLVVDRQYFGPGTRLTVT.

The chain joins TRBV4-3 to TRBJ2-1; D is perhaps TRBD1 (6 bases). Germline V gene lookup returns CDR1 LGHNA and CDR2 YSLEER. This CDR3 is built from 16 residues. V was shortened by 4 bases and J by 4 bases, with 17 bases between the two germline ends. The CDR3 sequence is CASSPSADRFYNEQFF. In nucleotides, the CDR3 is TGCGCCAGCAGCCCGAGCGCGGACAGATTTTACAATGAGCAGTTCTTC.

The rearrangement joins TRBV7-2 to TRBJ1-2; a possible D gene is TRBD1 (5 bases). The V gene's germline CDR1 is SGHTA and CDR2 FQGNSA. The CDR3 consists of 15 residues. Trimming took off 0 bases at V and 4 bases at J, with 12 bases between the two ends. The CDR3 nucleotides are TGTGCCAGCAGCTTAGCAATAGGGGTTACCTATGGCTACACCTTC. Translated, it gives CASSLAIGVTYGYTF.

This chain uses TRBV27 with TRBJ2-1; TRBD2 might be the D (5 bases). V was clipped by 6 bases and J by 2 bases, with 8 bases between them. The CDR3 contains 13 residues. Germline V gene lookup returns CDR1 MNHEY and CDR2 SMNVEV (reference sequence). CDR3 sequence: CASSMTTYNEQFF. Here the CDR3 DNA reads TGTGCCAGCAGCATGACTACCTACAATGAGCAGTTCTTC.

The chain combines TRBV2 with TRBJ1-5; TRBD1 matches at 9 bases. With 3 bases clipped from V and 6 bases from J, the junction kept 6 bases outside the gene matches. CDR1 and CDR2 (germline): SNHLY, FYNNEI. The CDR3 consists of 15 residues. CDR3 nucleotides: TGTGCCAGCAGTGAGTCACAGGGGGCTGTTCAGCCCCAGCATTTT. It is translated as CASSESQGAVQPQHF.

V and J are TRBV19 and TRBJ1-1; a weak D match, TRBD1 (5 bases). Germline lookup yields CDR1 LNHDA and CDR2 SQIVND (reference sequence). The CDR3 spans 15 residues. Between the trimmed V and J ends, which lost 7 bases and 2 bases, there was a span of 17 bases. The CDR3 sequence: CASTSNRGGNTEAFF. CDR3 sequence (DNA): TGTGCCAGTACCTCTAATAGGGGTGGCAACACTGAAGCTTTCTTT.

CDR3 DNA: TGTGCCAGCAGTTACTCGGGACAGGGGGACTACGAGCAGTACTTC. Its protein is CASSYSGQGDYEQYF. This rearrangement joins TRBV6-6 to TRBJ2-7, with 11 bases lining up with TRBD1. CDR1 is MNHNY, CDR2 SVGAGI, per germline (reference sequence). The CDR3 totals 15 residues. The trim removed 0 bases at V and 3 bases at J, leaving 1 base unmatched.

V gene TRBV29-1 combines with J gene TRBJ1-1, with TRBD1 matching over 8 bases. CDR3 size: 14 residues. V trimming: 4 bases; J trimming: 10 bases; junction bases outside the gene matches: 14. Germline assignment: CDR1 SQVTM and CDR2 ANQGSEA. The CDR3 is CSVGRTGRALAAFF. CDR3 in DNA: TGCAGCGTTGGGCGGACAGGGCGAGCCTTGGCAGCTTTCTTT.

The rearrangement links TRBV4-3 to TRBJ2-7; D is unresolved. This CDR3 has 15 amino acids. Trimming removed 7 bases at V and 2 bases at J, with 18 bases between. CDR1 LGHNA and CDR2 YSLEER come from the germline V gene. This CDR3 reads CASTWSVSTAYEQYF. CDR3 coding DNA: TGCGCCAGCACCTGGTCGGTATCAACGGCCTACGAGCAGTACTTC.

J is TRBJ2-7 and V is TRBV19, with 8 bases fitting TRBD1. V dropped 5 bases and J dropped 4; count of bases not matched to a gene: 7. The germline V gene encodes CDR1 LNHDA and CDR2 SQIVND (reference sequence). CDR3 length: 14 amino acids. CDR3 DNA sequence: TGTGCCAGTAGTTTCCGGACAGGGCGGTACGAGCAGTACTTC. Residues: CASSFRTGRYEQYF.

The chain employs TRBV6-2 or TRBV6-3 and TRBJ2-2; D remains unclear. Germline CDR1 reads MNHEY; CDR2 reads SVGEGT. This CDR3 is built from 14 residues. The ends were cut back, 4 bases at V and 2 bases at J, with 8 bases in the middle. In DNA, the CDR3 is TGTGCCAGCAGTTTACGGAGAAACACCGGGGAGCTGTTTTTT. As protein: CASSLRRNTGELFF.

This chain links TRBV6-5 with TRBJ2-1; no firm D call. The V gene's germline CDR1 is MNHEY and CDR2 SVGAGI. The CDR3 length is 13 residues. V gave up 5 bases and J gave up 4 bases, with 9 bases separating them. The CDR3 nucleotides read TGTGCCAGCAGTACACAGCTATACAATGAGCAGTTCTTC. It is translated as CASSTQLYNEQFF.

The chain employs TRBV5-6 and TRBJ2-1; TRBD2 is a possible D gene (6 bases). The germline CDR1 and CDR2 sequences are SGHDT and YYEEEE. This CDR3 has 17 residues. V was cut by 0 bases and J by 6 bases, with 19 bases left in between. This CDR3 reads CASSLGIRGRSGNEQFF. CDR3 bases: TGTGCCAGCAGCTTGGGAATACGTGGGAGGTCCGGCAATGAGCAGTTCTTC.

CDR3 in amino acids: CASGLVGQTGDSPLHF. The CDR3 DNA reads as TGTGCTAGTGGTTTGGTGGGACAGACGGGGGATTCACCCCTCCACTTT. The V call is TRBV12-5, the J call TRBJ1-6, with TRBD1 matching 7 bases. V was pared by 0 bases and J by 8 bases, with 7 bases of the junction left unmatched. This CDR3 is 16 amino acids long. Germline-derived CDR1 and CDR2 are LGHNT and FRNRAP.

The chain uses TRBV7-2 and TRBJ2-2; 9 nucleotides align to TRBD2. CDR1 SGHTA and CDR2 FQGNSA come from the germline V gene. J was trimmed by 6 bases and V by 2 bases; bases with no gene match: 4. This CDR3 contains 15 residues. CDR3: CASSLSGLAAGELFF. The CDR3 nucleotides are TGTGCCAGCAGCTTATCGGGACTAGCAGCCGGGGAGCTGTTTTTT.

The gene calls are TRBV5-4 and TRBJ2-7, with 12 bases fitting TRBD2. The CDR3 has 16 amino acids. Germline V gives CDR1 SGHNT, CDR2 YYREEE (reference sequence). J was trimmed by 4 bases and V by 1 base; bases with no gene match: 6. This CDR3 reads CASSLILAGGIYEQYF. The CDR3 DNA follows: TGTGCCAGCAGCTTGATACTAGCGGGAGGTATTTACGAGCAGTACTTC.

The CDR3 sequence: CASSQEIGTGGNTIYF. The CDR3 nucleotides read TGTGCCAGCAGCCAAGAAATAGGGACAGGGGGAAACACCATATATTTT. This sequence joins TRBV3-1 (or the pseudogene TRBV3-2) and TRBJ1-3; 9 positions agree with TRBD1. Unmatched junction bases numbered 4, after V lost 0 bases and J lost 4 bases. In germline, CDR1 is LGHDT, CDR2 YNNKEL (reference sequence). The CDR3 is 16 residues long.

The rearrangement joins TRBV3-1 (or the pseudogene TRBV3-2) to TRBJ1-2; no firm D call. The CDR3 runs 14 residues. The V and J ends lost 0 bases and 7 bases respectively, with 12 bases between them. CDR1 LGHDT and CDR2 YNNKEL come from the germline V gene (reference sequence). The CDR3 DNA reads as TGTGCCAGCAGCCAAGACGTAGCAGCCAGTGGCTACACCTTC. It is translated as CASSQDVAASGYTF.

The chain combines TRBV7-8 with TRBJ2-1; D is unclear. CDR1 and CDR2 (germline): SGHVS, FQNEAQ. CDR3 length: 18 amino acids. V lost 2 bases and J lost 0, with 17 bases in between. CDR3 sequence reads: CASSLRSESSYSYNEQFF. As DNA, the CDR3 is TGTGCCAGCAGCTTACGGTCCGAGAGCTCCTACTCCTACAATGAGCAGTTCTTC.